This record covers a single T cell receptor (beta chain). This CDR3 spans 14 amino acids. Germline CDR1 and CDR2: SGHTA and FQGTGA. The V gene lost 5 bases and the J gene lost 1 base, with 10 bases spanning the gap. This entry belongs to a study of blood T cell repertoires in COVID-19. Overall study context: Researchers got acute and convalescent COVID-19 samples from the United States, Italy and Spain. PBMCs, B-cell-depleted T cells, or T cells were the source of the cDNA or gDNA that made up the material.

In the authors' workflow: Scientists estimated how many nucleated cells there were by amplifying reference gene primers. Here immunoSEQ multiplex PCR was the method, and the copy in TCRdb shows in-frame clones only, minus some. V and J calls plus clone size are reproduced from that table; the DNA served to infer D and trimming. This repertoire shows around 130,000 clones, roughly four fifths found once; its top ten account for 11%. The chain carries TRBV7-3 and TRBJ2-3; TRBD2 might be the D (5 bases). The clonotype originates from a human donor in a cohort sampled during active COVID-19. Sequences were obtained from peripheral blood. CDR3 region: CASSLGVGTDTQYF. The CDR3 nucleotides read TGTGCCAGCAGCCTCGGGGTGGGCACAGATACGCAGTATTTT.